This TCR beta chain was recorded in a study of T cell responses to AZD1222 COVID-19 vaccine. Using immunoSEQ multiplex PCR, the repertoire was profiled, and TCRdb retains in-frame clones only, with some absent. The sample has some 120,000 clones, approximately 85% seen once; the top ten hold around 1.6%. Germline values: CDR1 LGHDT, CDR2 YNNKEL (reference sequence). The CDR3 loop spans 17 amino acids. The V end lost 5 bases, the J end lost 5 bases, and 24 bases lay between the germline ends. V usage is TRBV3-1 (or the pseudogene TRBV3-2) and J usage is TRBJ2-5, with a weak D call TRBD2 (5 bases). The specimen comprised peripheral blood, sampled on day 0 of AZD1222 vaccination. The sequence derives from an adult in good health. The CDR3 DNA follows: TGTGCCAGCAGCTCCCAGGCAGGAGGATCACCCAGGGAGACCCAGTACTTC. It yields the protein CASSSQAGGSPRETQYF.